This TCR beta chain is drawn from a study of blood T cell repertoires in COVID-19. Study-wide background: Samples came from the United States, Italy and Spain, spanning acute and convalescent COVID-19. PBMCs, B-cell-depleted T cells, or T cells were the source of the cDNA or gDNA that made up the material.

How the authors handled the data: Using reference gene primer amplification, nucleated cell counts were estimated. Clones were sequenced by immunoSEQ multiplex PCR, and TCRdb holds only the in-frame ones, with some missing. That table supplies the V and J calls and clone size; D and trimming were determined from the DNA. The repertoire includes 65,000 to 85,000 clones, over 75% of them detected once, and roughly 2.7% sits in the top ten. CDR1 and CDR2 from the germline V gene are SGHRS and YFSETQ. CDR3 length equals 15 residues. Trimming at V came to 0 bases and at J to 4 bases, leaving 5 bases not matched to a gene.

The receptor comes from a man aged 45-60 years with acute or convalescent COVID-19. What was sequenced was peripheral blood. The J gene is TRBJ2-5, the V gene TRBV5-1; TRBD1 matches 8 bases. CDR3 region: CASSLGDRSAETQYF. The CDR3 DNA follows: TGCGCCAGCAGCTTGGGGGACAGGTCCGCAGAGACCCAGTACTTC.